The rows below give T cell receptor beta chains drawn from one sample of a study of control samples from healthy donors and cancer patients. The assay was immunoSEQ multiplex PCR, and TCRdb's table has in-frame clones only and misses some. In the table there are 110,000 to 150,000 clones, 88% of which are singletons. Material for sequencing was blood. All receptors come from a woman aged 30 to 39 in good health. Each CDR3 is given with its conserved first and last residue. A D gene is named only where the DNA matches it firmly. Where a row states a size, it is once, few, many or the class of an expanded clone; other rows omit it.

cdr3_length clone_size j_call v_call d_call cdr3_aa cdr3_nt
16 - TRBJ1-4 TRBV10-3 TRBD1 CAISEYSTGEDEKLFF TGTGCCATCAGTGAGTACTCGACAGGGGAGGATGAAAAACTGTTTTTT
15 - TRBJ2-5 TRBV9 - CASSVEGSVKETQYF TGTGCCAGCAGCGTAGAGGGGTCAGTTAAAGAGACCCAGTACTTC
14 - TRBJ2-2 TRBV11-2 - CASRWTVNTGELFF TGTGCCAGCAGGTGGACTGTGAACACCGGGGAGCTGTTTTTT
16 - TRBJ1-4 TRBV19 TRBD1 CASSIAPGQGDEKLFF TGTGCCAGTAGTATAGCTCCGGGACAGGGAGATGAAAAACTGTTTTTT
15 - TRBJ1-4 TRBV2 - CASSEARTPVEKLFF TGTGCCAGCAGTGAAGCCAGGACGCCTGTGGAAAAACTGTTTTTT
14 - TRBJ2-2 TRBV9 - CASSATLATGELFF TGTGCCAGCAGCGCCACCCTAGCCACCGGGGAGCTGTTTTTT
15 - TRBJ1-5 TRBV27 - CASSLNAGQSAPQHF TGTGCCAGCAGCTTAAATGCAGGGCAGTCAGCGCCTCAGCATTTT
15 - TRBJ1-6 TRBV6-5 TRBD1 CASSGGTGGNSPLHF TGTGCCAGCAGCGGGGGGACAGGCGGGAATTCACCCCTCCACTTT
15 - TRBJ2-1 TRBV28 - CASRRQGYSYNEQFF TGTGCCAGCAGACGGCAGGGATACTCCTACAATGAGCAGTTCTTC
13 - TRBJ1-3 TRBV19 TRBD1 CATGTTGGNTIYF TGTGCCACCGGAACGACAGGGGGTAACACCATATATTTT
13 - TRBJ1-5 TRBV12-3/TRBV12-4 - CASSFGGDQPQHF TGTGCCAGCAGTTTCGGTGGGGATCAGCCCCAGCATTTT
15 - TRBJ1-1 TRBV2 - CASRGSWGPNTEAFF TGTGCCAGCAGGGGGTCATGGGGGCCGAACACTGAAGCTTTCTTT
11 - TRBJ2-2 TRBV25-1 - CASSLTGELFF TGTGCCAGCAGCCTCACCGGGGAGCTGTTTTTT
15 once TRBJ2-5 TRBV7-8 - CASSLARASQETQYF TGTGCCAGCAGCCTAGCAAGGGCTTCCCAAGAGACCCAGTACTTC
13 - TRBJ2-7 TRBV12-3/TRBV12-4 TRBD2 CARGDGPGGEQYF TGTGCCAGGGGAGACGGGCCGGGAGGGGAGCAGTACTTC
15 - TRBJ1-6 TRBV30 TRBD1 CAWTSGQGKGSPLHF TGTGCCTGGACCTCGGGACAGGGGAAGGGGTCACCCCTCCACTTT
17 - TRBJ2-2 TRBV7-9 TRBD2 CASSLGRRLAGVGELFF TGTGCCAGCAGCTTAGGACGTCGCCTAGCGGGAGTCGGGGAGCTGTTTTTT
17 - TRBJ2-2 TRBV11-2 TRBD1 CASSVYRGLSGTGELFF TGTGCCAGCAGCGTCTACAGGGGGCTGTCTGGAACCGGGGAGCTGTTTTTT
12 - TRBJ1-1 TRBV6-1 - CASSEPGAGAFF TGTGCCAGCAGTGAGCCGGGCGCGGGAGCTTTCTTT
14 - TRBJ1-4 TRBV15 TRBD1 CATSRTGMNEKLFF TGTGCCACCAGCCGGACAGGGATGAACGAAAAACTGTTTTTT
18 - TRBJ2-5 TRBV28 - CASSTATPMVANQETQYF TGTGCCAGCAGTACCGCAACCCCTATGGTGGCGAACCAAGAGACCCAGTACTTC
17 - TRBJ2-1 TRBV7-3 TRBD2 CASSLNPSGVSYNEQFF TGTGCCAGCAGCTTAAATCCTAGCGGGGTTTCCTACAATGAGCAGTTCTTC
12 - TRBJ2-7 TRBV19 TRBD1 CASRDRDYEQYF TGTGCCAGCCGGGACAGGGACTACGAGCAGTACTTC
15 few TRBJ2-3 TRBV4-1 TRBD1 CASSQGQGNTDTQYF TGCGCCAGCAGCCAAGGACAGGGCAACACAGATACGCAGTATTTT
11 - TRBJ2-3 TRBV9 - CASARADTQYF TGTGCCAGCGCGAGGGCGGATACGCAGTATTTT
15 once TRBJ1-6 TRBV13 TRBD1 CASSSDRGYNSPLHF TGTGCCAGCAGCTCCGACAGGGGCTATAATTCACCCCTCCACTTT
16 - TRBJ2-7 TRBV7-6 - CASSPLGTGDDYEQYF TGTGCCAGCAGCCCGCTGGGAACGGGGGATGACTACGAGCAGTACTTC
12 - TRBJ2-3 TRBV2 - CASSRVTDTQYF TGTGCCAGCAGTCGGGTCACAGATACGCAGTATTTT
16 - TRBJ1-3 TRBV7-6 - CASSPRGGIPGNTIYF TGTGCCAGCAGCCCCCGGGGGGGAATTCCGGGAAACACCATATATTTT
14 - TRBJ2-3 TRBV25-1 TRBD2 CASQAAGAADTQYF TGTGCCAGCCAGGCAGCGGGAGCAGCAGATACGCAGTATTTT
13 - TRBJ2-1 TRBV5-4 - CASSPAVNNEQFF TGTGCCAGCAGCCCCGCGGTGAACAATGAGCAGTTCTTC
15 - TRBJ1-5 TRBV19 - CASSSQGPEHQPQHF TGTGCCAGTAGCTCACAGGGACCCGAACATCAGCCCCAGCATTTT
18 few TRBJ1-3 TRBV21-1 - CASSNYSQYPIRRNTIYF TGTGCCAGCAGCAATTATAGTCAATATCCCATCCGACGGAACACCATATATTTT
14 - TRBJ2-5 TRBV29-1 TRBD2 CSVGTSGRGQTQYF TGCAGCGTTGGTACTAGCGGGAGGGGACAGACCCAGTACTTC
16 - TRBJ2-5 TRBV18 - CASSPLSSLAVETQYF TGTGCCAGCTCACCACTATCTAGCCTGGCTGTGGAGACCCAGTACTTC
15 - TRBJ1-2 TRBV7-2 TRBD1 CASSLASGQAFGYTF TGTGCCAGCAGCTTAGCAAGTGGACAGGCTTTTGGCTACACCTTC
12 - TRBJ1-4 TRBV10-2 TRBD1 CASSDPPGQASF TGCGCCAGCAGTGACCCTCCGGGACAGGCAAGTTTT
15 - TRBJ1-5 TRBV28 - CASSLPGGLDQPQHF TGTGCCAGCAGTTTGCCGGGGGGGCTCGATCAGCCCCAGCATTTT
12 - TRBJ2-1 TRBV10-1 - CASGGAPNEQFF TGCGCCAGCGGGGGCGCCCCCAATGAGCAGTTCTTC
11 - TRBJ2-5 TRBV5-4 - CASSSQETQYF TGTGCCAGCAGCTCACAAGAGACCCAGTACTTC
15 - TRBJ2-1 TRBV4-2 TRBD2 CASSQRLAEYNEQFF TGTGCCAGCAGCCAACGACTAGCGGAATACAATGAGCAGTTCTTC
16 once TRBJ2-2 TRBV29-1 - CSVEIRGALNTGELFF TGCAGCGTTGAGATTCGGGGTGCTTTGAACACCGGGGAGCTGTTTTTT
12 - TRBJ1-1 TRBV19 - CASSNTNTEAFF TGTGCCAGTAGCAATACGAACACTGAAGCTTTCTTT
19 - TRBJ2-2 TRBV4-2 TRBD1 CASSPLITRDSQPSGELFF TGTGCCAGCAGCCCCCTGATCACCCGGGACAGCCAACCGAGCGGGGAGCTGTTTTTT
13 - TRBJ1-5 TRBV5-6 - CASSLNSNQPQHF TGTGCCAGCAGCTTGAACAGCAATCAGCCCCAGCATTTT
15 - TRBJ1-1 TRBV28 - CASSLRFAENTEAFF TGTGCCAGCAGTTTAAGGTTCGCAGAGAACACTGAAGCTTTCTTT
13 - TRBJ1-1 TRBV19 - CASNQQKTSEAFF TGTGCCAGTAACCAACAGAAAACCTCCGAAGCTTTCTTT
13 - TRBJ1-1 TRBV9 - CASSVASRTEAFF TGTGCCAGCAGCGTAGCTTCCCGTACTGAAGCTTTCTTT
16 - TRBJ2-3 TRBV7-8 TRBD2 CASSTRTSGRIDTQYF TGTGCCAGCAGCACCCGGACTAGCGGGAGGATCGACACGCAGTATTTT
15 once TRBJ2-3 TRBV18 TRBD2 CASSRGLASTDTQYF TGTGCCAGCTCACGGGGACTAGCGAGCACAGATACGCAGTATTTT
15 - TRBJ2-7 TRBV9 - CASSVGATQTYEQYF TGTGCCAGCAGCGTGGGAGCGACGCAGACCTACGAGCAGTACTTC